Listed below are T cell receptor beta chains from one sample, sequenced in a study of T cells in Graves' hyperthyroidism and ophthalmopathy. TCRdb analysed the multiplex PCR reads with MiXCR anew, one entry per CDR3 protein. The table lists under 350,000 distinct CDR3 sequences, 25% to 30% of them singletons. The specimen was blood. These receptors came from a man between 40 and 49 years old with Graves' hyperthyroidism that later progressed to Graves' ophthalmopathy. Both conserved end residues are part of each CDR3. Fields, in order: J gene, V gene, clone size, D gene, CDR3 DNA, CDR3 protein. D genes are given only for firm matches. Clone size is stated in some rows and not others, as once, few, many or a class when expanded.

TRBJ2-7,TRBV20-1,many,TRBD2,TGCAGTGCTAGAGAGGCTAGCGGCCCCTACGAGCAGTACTTC,CSAREASGPYEQYF
TRBJ2-7,TRBV10-2,many,TRBD1,TGCGCCACCGGACAGGCGACACACCGGCCCTACGAGCAGTACTTC,CATGQATHRPYEQYF
TRBJ1-1,TRBV19,many,-,TGTGCCAGCCGGAAGAACACTGAAGCTTTCTTT,CASRKNTEAFF
TRBJ1-5,TRBV20-1,-,-,TGCAGTGCTAGAGCGGTACCCGTGTGGGTGATGGACTATAGCAATCAGCCCCAGCATTTT,CSARAVPVWVMDYSNQPQHF
TRBJ1-5,TRBV18,many,-,TGTGCCAGCTCACCAGGGGAGGAGCAGCCCCAGCATTTT,CASSPGEEQPQHF
TRBJ1-6,TRBV6-1,many,-,TGTGCCAGCAAGACACCAAATTCACCCCTCCACTTT,CASKTPNSPLHF
TRBJ2-7,TRBV6-5,many,-,TGTGCCAGCAGTCCGGGCCCGACTGGAGGGTACGAGCAGTACTTC,CASSPGPTGGYEQYF
TRBJ1-1,TRBV19,many,TRBD1,TGTGCCAGTAGACCGGGACAGTTGAACACTGAAGCTTTCTTT,CASRPGQLNTEAFF
TRBJ2-2,TRBV30,-,-,TGTGCCTGGAGAGGCCAGGGGTTGGACACCGGGGAGCTGTTTTTT,CAWRGQGLDTGELFF
TRBJ2-2,TRBV20-1,many,-,TGCAGTGCTAGTCCAAGAAACACCGGGGAGCTGTTTTTT,CSASPRNTGELFF
TRBJ1-1,TRBV5-1,many,-,TGCGCCAGCAGATTAGACGGGAACACTGAAGCTTTCTTT,CASRLDGNTEAFF
TRBJ1-2,TRBV12-3/TRBV12-4,few,TRBD1,TGTGCCAGCAGCCAAACAGGGGGCCGGGGCTACACCTTC,CASSQTGGRGYTF
TRBJ1-6,TRBV12-3/TRBV12-4,many,TRBD1,TGTGCCAGCAGTACCTCAACAGGGGGTACCCTCCACTTT,CASSTSTGGTLHF
TRBJ1-1,TRBV6-5,many,-,TGTGCCAGCAGCCCGACGTGGGACCCGGACACTGAAGCTTTCTTT,CASSPTWDPDTEAFF
TRBJ1-6,TRBV30,-,-,TGTGCCTGGGGGAAGACAGGTCCGATGATTCCACCCCTCCACTTT,CAWGKTGPMIPPLHF
TRBJ1-2,TRBV6-1,once,-,TGTGCCAGCAGTGAGAGTCCCGGCTACACCTTC,CASSESPGYTF
TRBJ2-3,TRBV19,many,-,TGTGCCACAAGGGCCCCTTTACGGGCCCAGACTAGCACAGATACGCAGTATTTT,CATRAPLRAQTSTDTQYF
TRBJ2-4,TRBV24-1,many,-,TGTGCCTCGATAACCACGCAGGTCCCTATCGCCAAAAACATTCAGTACTTC,CASITTQVPIAKNIQYF
TRBJ1-1,TRBV19,few,TRBD1,TGTGCCAGTAGCCGGGACAGACGAGCGGACACTGAAGCTTTCTTT,CASSRDRRADTEAFF
TRBJ2-7,TRBV6-2/TRBV6-3,-,-,TGTGCCAGCAGTTACTCGATAGGAGGGGGCGAATCCTACGAGCAGTACTTC,CASSYSIGGGESYEQYF
TRBJ2-7,TRBV12-3/TRBV12-4,-,-,TGTGCCAGCAGTTTACTGAGCGGCCCCGCGGGGGAGCAGTACTTC,CASSLLSGPAGEQYF
TRBJ1-2,TRBV6-1,-,-,TGTGCCAGCAGTGACCCATACCTGAACTATGGCTACACCTTC,CASSDPYLNYGYTF
TRBJ2-7,TRBV18,many,TRBD1,TGTGCCAGCTCTCGACAGGGAAGTGAGTACGAGCAGTACTTC,CASSRQGSEYEQYF
TRBJ2-5,TRBV12-3/TRBV12-4,many,-,TGTGCCAGCAGTGGGGGTCCCACCGAAGAGACCCAGTACTTC,CASSGGPTEETQYF
TRBJ1-1,TRBV12-3/TRBV12-4,many,-,TGTGCCAGCAATTCAGGGTCTGCTGAAGCTTTCTTT,CASNSGSAEAFF
TRBJ1-2,TRBV6-1,many,TRBD1,TGTGCCAGCAGTCAGACAGGGGGCGGATACGGCTACACCTTC,CASSQTGGGYGYTF
TRBJ1-1,TRBV28,many,TRBD1,TGTGCCAGCAGTTTATGGTCAGGGGACAGGGGGGAAGCTTTCTTT,CASSLWSGDRGEAFF
TRBJ2-2,TRBV2,many,TRBD2,TGTGCCAGCAGTTGGGAGGGATCAGGGACCGGGGAGCTGTTTTTT,CASSWEGSGTGELFF
TRBJ1-2,TRBV7-2,many,-,TGTGCCAGCAGCTTAAGGTCAGGGAAGACAAACTATGGCTACACCTTC,CASSLRSGKTNYGYTF
TRBJ1-2,TRBV14,many,-,TGTGCCAGCAGCCACATAGGGACGGGCGGCTATGGCTACACCTTC,CASSHIGTGGYGYTF
TRBJ2-2,TRBV28,many,TRBD1,TGTGCCAGCAACACAGGGGTCGGGGAGCTGTTTTTT,CASNTGVGELFF
TRBJ1-2,TRBV3-1,many,-,TGTGCCAGCAGCCAAAAAGGGGTGTGGAGCTACACCTTC,CASSQKGVWSYTF
TRBJ1-1,TRBV5-1,many,-,TGCGCCAGCAGCTTGGGGGATATAGTCGGCACTGAAGCTTTCTTT,CASSLGDIVGTEAFF
TRBJ2-7,TRBV10-3,many,TRBD1,TGTGCCATCAGACCCGACAGGGGAAACCTCCACGAGCAGTACTTC,CAIRPDRGNLHEQYF
TRBJ2-2,TRBV12-3/TRBV12-4,many,TRBD2,TGTGCCAGCAGTTCCTACGGGACTAGCGAACATTCCCGGGAGCTGTTTTTT,CASSSYGTSEHSRELFF
TRBJ1-1,TRBV28,once,TRBD1,TGTGCCAGCAGTCCAGCCGACAGGGGGACTGAAGCTTTCTTT,CASSPADRGTEAFF
TRBJ2-3,TRBV6-1,many,TRBD1,TGTGCCAGCAGTACGACAGGGGGCACAGATACGCAGTATTTT,CASSTTGGTDTQYF
TRBJ2-7,TRBV6-1,few,TRBD1,TGTGCCAGCAAGGACAGGTGGTCCTACGAGCAGTACTTC,CASKDRWSYEQYF
TRBJ1-1,TRBV20-1,many,-,TGCAGTGCTAGCCTTGCAGGAGAAGCTTTCTTT,CSASLAGEAFF
TRBJ2-7,TRBV28,many,TRBD2,TGTGCCAGCAGTTCCACCGGGACTAACTCCTACGAGCAGTACTTC,CASSSTGTNSYEQYF
TRBJ1-2,TRBV6-5,many,-,TGTGCCAGCAGTTACGATGCAACTAACTATGGCTACACCTTC,CASSYDATNYGYTF
TRBJ1-2,TRBV2,many,TRBD1,TGTGCCAGCAGTGCCGAACAGGGGGACTATGGCTACACCTTC,CASSAEQGDYGYTF
TRBJ1-5,TRBV6-5,many,-,TGTGCCAGCAGTTATGAGCACAATCAGCCCCAGCATTTT,CASSYEHNQPQHF
TRBJ1-3,TRBV15,many,TRBD1,TGTGCCACCAGCAGAGATCACCAGGGGGGCAACACCATATATTTT,CATSRDHQGGNTIYF
TRBJ2-2,TRBV28,many,TRBD1,TGTGCCAGCAGTTTCCCCTTGCAGGGGGCAACCGGGGAGCTGTTTTTT,CASSFPLQGATGELFF
TRBJ2-7,TRBV7-2,many,TRBD1,TGTGCCAGCATCCCAGGGGGCGAGCGGAGCTCCTACGAGCAGTACTTC,CASIPGGERSSYEQYF
TRBJ2-5,TRBV12-5,many,-,TGTGCTAGTGGTTTGGTACACGCGGAAGAGACCCAGTACTTC,CASGLVHAEETQYF
TRBJ2-5,TRBV30,-,-,TGTGCCTGGAGTGCCGGGACCCGGGGTAGGGAGACCCAGTACTTC,CAWSAGTRGRETQYF
TRBJ1-1,TRBV27,many,-,TGTGCCAGCTTTCCGAATCCGAACACTGAAGCTTTCTTT,CASFPNPNTEAFF
TRBJ1-3,TRBV27,few,-,TGTGCCGGCAGTTTACGGCAGAGCTCTGGAAACACCATATATTTT,CAGSLRQSSGNTIYF
TRBJ2-3,TRBV9,many,-,TGTGCCAGCAGCGTAGCAGATACGCAGTATTTT,CASSVADTQYF
TRBJ1-2,TRBV6-1,once,-,TGTGCCAGCAGGGAAGGGAGGGGCAGTTACACCTTC,CASREGRGSYTF
TRBJ1-5,TRBV12-3/TRBV12-4,-,-,TGTGCCAGCAGTTTAGACGTTAGCAATCAGCCCCAGCATTTT,CASSLDVSNQPQHF
TRBJ2-7,TRBV14,many,-,TGTGCCAGCAGCCAAGAACTAGGGTTCGGCGAGCAGTACTTC,CASSQELGFGEQYF